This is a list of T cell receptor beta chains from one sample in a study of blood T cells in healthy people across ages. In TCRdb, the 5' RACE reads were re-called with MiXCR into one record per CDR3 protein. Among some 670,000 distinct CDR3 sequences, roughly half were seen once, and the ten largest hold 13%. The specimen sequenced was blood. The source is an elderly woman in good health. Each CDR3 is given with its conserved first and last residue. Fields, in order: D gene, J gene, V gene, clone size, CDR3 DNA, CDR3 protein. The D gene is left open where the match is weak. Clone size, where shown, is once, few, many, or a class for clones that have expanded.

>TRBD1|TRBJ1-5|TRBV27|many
TGTGCCAGCAGTTTGACCACACAGGGGGCTTATCAGCCCCAGCATTTT
CASSLTTQGAYQPQHF
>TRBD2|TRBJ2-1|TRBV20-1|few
TGCAGTGCTCCCGGGACTAGCGGTTACAATGAGCAGTTCTTC
CSAPGTSGYNEQFF
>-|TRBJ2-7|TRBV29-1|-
TGCAGCGTAGGGGTGCGTTACAATGAGCAGTACTTC
CSVGVRYNEQYF
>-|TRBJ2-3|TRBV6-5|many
TGTGCCAGCGGGAAGGTGAACACAGATACGCAGTATTTT
CASGKVNTDTQYF
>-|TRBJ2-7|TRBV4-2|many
TGTGCCAGCAGGGACTCTCGGAGAATGTACGAGCAGTACTTC
CASRDSRRMYEQYF
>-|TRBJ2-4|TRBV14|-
TGTGCCAGCAGCCGAGAGCGAGGACCGCTAAACATTCAGTACTTC
CASSRERGPLNIQYF
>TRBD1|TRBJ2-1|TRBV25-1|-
TGTGCCAGCAGTGTAGCAGGGACAGGGAACAATGAGCAGTTCTTC
CASSVAGTGNNEQFF
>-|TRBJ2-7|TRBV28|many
TGTGCCAGCAGTTCTACTATCTACGAGCAGTACTTC
CASSSTIYEQYF
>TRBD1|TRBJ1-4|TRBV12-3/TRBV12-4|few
TGTGCCAGCGCTCAGGGGGTACCGAATGAAAAACTGTTTTTT
CASAQGVPNEKLFF
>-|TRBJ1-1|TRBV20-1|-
TGCAGTGCTGATCAGGGTAACTCACTGGGCACTGAAGCTTTCTTT
CSADQGNSLGTEAFF
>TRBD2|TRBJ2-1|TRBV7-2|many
TGTGCCAGCAGCTTGCCGGTAGCGGGGGAGCAGTTCTTC
CASSLPVAGEQFF
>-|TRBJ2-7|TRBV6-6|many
TGTGCCAGCAGTTACGAGGTAGTGGGAGCCTACGAGCAGTACTTC
CASSYEVVGAYEQYF
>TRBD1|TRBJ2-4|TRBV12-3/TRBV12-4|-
TGTGCCAGCAGTGTCAGGGGGAAGGCCAAAAACATTCAGTACTTC
CASSVRGKAKNIQYF
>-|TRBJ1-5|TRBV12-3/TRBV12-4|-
TGTGCCAGCAGTTCGGGCAGGAGGGGCGAGCCCCAGCATTTT
CASSSGRRGEPQHF
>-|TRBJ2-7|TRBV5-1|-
TGCGCCAGCAAAGTCAGCGGGACAGGCTCCTACAATGAGCAGTACTTC
CASKVSGTGSYNEQYF
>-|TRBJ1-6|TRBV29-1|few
TGCAGCGTTGGGAGGGATTATAATTCACCCCTCCACTTT
CSVGRDYNSPLHF
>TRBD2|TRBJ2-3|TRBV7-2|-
TGTGCCAGCAGCTTAGCGGGAAGCGGGGGTGGAGATACGCAGTATTTT
CASSLAGSGGGDTQYF
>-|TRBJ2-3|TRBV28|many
TGTGCCAGCACCTCCCCCGGGGGTCCAATCCCAGATACGCAGTATTTT
CASTSPGGPIPDTQYF
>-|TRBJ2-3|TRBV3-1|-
TGTGCCAGCAGCCAAGAACCAGTTTTAGCAGATACGCAGTATTTT
CASSQEPVLADTQYF
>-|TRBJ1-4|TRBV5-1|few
TGCGCCAGCACCCCGCTTGGACCAACTAATGAAAAACTGTTTTTT
CASTPLGPTNEKLFF
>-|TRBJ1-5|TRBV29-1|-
TGCAGCGTTGGAGGGGGGGCGAGCCAGCCCCAGCATTTT
CSVGGGASQPQHF
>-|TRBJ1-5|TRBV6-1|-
TGTGCCACCAAGGTGGCCCGTGAACAGTATGAAAGGCCCCAGCATTTT
CATKVAREQYERPQHF
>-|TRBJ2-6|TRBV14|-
TGTGCCAGCAGCCAAGTCGGGACCAACGTCCTGACTTTC
CASSQVGTNVLTF
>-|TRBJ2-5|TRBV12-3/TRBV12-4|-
TGTGCCAGCATTGGGGGGACAGATCGGTACTTC
CASIGGTDRYF
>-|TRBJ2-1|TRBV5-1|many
TGCGCCAGCAGCTTGGGACTGGGGGTTTATCTAGAGCAGTTCTTC
CASSLGLGVYLEQFF
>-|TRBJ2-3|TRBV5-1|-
TGCGCCAGCAGCTTGGGGGTTCAGGGATTCACAGATACGCAGTATTTT
CASSLGVQGFTDTQYF
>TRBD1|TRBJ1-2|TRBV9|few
TGTGCCAGCAGCCGACAGGGTGGTTCTGGCTACACCTTC
CASSRQGGSGYTF
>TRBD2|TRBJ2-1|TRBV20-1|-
TGCAGTGCTAGAGGACTAGCGGTCTCCTGCAATGAGCAGTTCTTC
CSARGLAVSCNEQFF
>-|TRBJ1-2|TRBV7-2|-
TGTGCCAGCAGCTTAGAGCACCCCCATGGCTACACCTTC
CASSLEHPHGYTF